This passage covers 16 T cell receptor beta chains from one sample sequenced in a study of T cells in Graves' hyperthyroidism and ophthalmopathy. RNA transcripts provided the source from which TCR beta CDR3 regions were amplified. Carried out on the TCR CDR3, a first-round RT-PCR used the HTBI primer set. One entry per CDR3 protein, called by TCRdb with MiXCR from the multiplex PCR reads. The table lists fewer than 650,000 distinct CDR3 sequences, 12% to 15% of them singletons. The source material was blood. The receptors stem from a middle-aged woman with Graves' hyperthyroidism.

Many counts were recorded for this clonotype. V and J are TRBV11-3 and TRBJ2-2; 7 bases are a match to TRBD2. The ends lost 1 base at V and 3 bases at J; junction bases unmatched: 2. Germline lookup yields CDR1 SGHNT and CDR2 YENEEA. This CDR3 comprises 15 residues. Here the CDR3 reads CASSLGDYHTGELFF. The CDR3 nucleotides read TGTGCCAGCAGCTTAGGGGACTACCACACCGGGGAGCTGTTTTTT.

The sample holds many counts of this clonotype. V is TRBV12-3 or TRBV12-4 and J is TRBJ2-2; possible D gene TRBD2, 6 bases. The CDR3 covers 16 residues. Trimming left V 3 bases short and J 5 bases short, with 16 bases between. This chain's CDR3 is CASSFVSGSLTGELFF. The DNA of the CDR3 is TGTGCCAGCAGTTTCGTTTCCGGGAGCCTAACCGGGGAGCTGTTTTTT.

Ten or more counts support this clonotype. The chain has TRBV27 and TRBJ2-1, with D possibly matching TRBD1 (5 bases). V was trimmed by 2 bases and J by 4 bases, leaving 21 bases between them. Germline V gene sequence: CDR1 MNHEY, CDR2 SMNVEV (reference sequence). CDR3 length equals 18 residues. The CDR3 region is CASSLTWQGTNAYNEQFF. CDR3 in DNA: TGTGCCAGCAGTTTAACGTGGCAGGGAACGAACGCATACAATGAGCAGTTCTTC.

Only a few counts were recorded for this clonotype. The chain couples TRBV19 to TRBJ1-5; D call uncertain. The V end lost 7 bases, the J end lost 0 bases, and 13 bases lay between the germline ends. In germline, CDR1 is LNHDA, CDR2 SQIVND (reference sequence). The CDR3 has 15 amino acids. Written as DNA, the CDR3 is TGTGCCAGTATCGGCGGGAGTTATAGCAATCAGCCCCAGCATTTT. Translating gives CASIGGSYSNQPQHF.

DNA for the CDR3: TGTGCCAGCAGCTCAGGACAGGAAATGAACACTGAAGCTTTCTTT. It is translated as CASSSGQEMNTEAFF. The chain combines TRBV11-3 with TRBJ1-1, with TRBD1 matching over 7 bases. The V and J ends lost 4 bases and 0 bases, in that order; junction bases with no gene match: 5. This CDR3 has 15 amino acids. Germline V gene data show CDR1 as SGHNT and CDR2 as YENEEA.

This clonotype occurred many times. The chain has TRBV7-2 and TRBJ2-1; either TRBD1 or TRBD2 may fit D (5 bases each). The CDR3 is 15 residues long. CDR1 is SGHTA and CDR2 is FQGNSA in the germline V gene. V was pared by 6 bases and J by 4 bases, with 16 bases between. CDR3 DNA sequence: TGTGCCAGCAGGCCCGGGACCGCGGTGTACAATGAGCAGTTCTTC. Amino acids: CASRPGTAVYNEQFF.

The sample holds many counts of this clonotype. This sequence joins TRBV20-1 and TRBJ2-7; perhaps TRBD2 as D (5 bases). The CDR3 spans 12 residues. V was clipped by 6 bases and J by 0 bases, with 9 bases between them. CDR1 and CDR2 from the germline V gene are DFQATT and SNEGSKA (reference sequence). CDR3 sequence reads: CSAPDFSYEQYF. As DNA, the CDR3 is TGCAGTGCCCCGGACTTCTCCTACGAGCAGTACTTC.

This clonotype was picked up many times. The chain employs TRBV12-3 or TRBV12-4 and TRBJ1-5, with D maybe TRBD1 (5 bases). The length of the CDR3 is 13 residues. V dropped 4 bases and J dropped 4 bases, with 8 bases sitting between them. The CDR3 DNA reads TGTGCCAGCAGTTCCTACAGGAATCAGCCCCAGCATTTT. It codes for CASSSYRNQPQHF.

This rearrangement joins TRBV20-1 to TRBJ2-7, with a possible D match to TRBD2 (6 bases). Per germline, CDR1 DFQATT and CDR2 SNEGSKA (reference sequence). This CDR3 has 15 amino acids. Trimming took 3 bases from V and 7 from J, leaving 22 bases between them. The CDR3 DNA reads TGCAGTGCTAGGGGACTGAACGCGGGATACAATGAGCAGTACTTC. Amino acid sequence: CSARGLNAGYNEQYF.

This rearrangement joins TRBV13 to TRBJ2-1, with TRBD2 identical over 11 bases. V was clipped by 3 bases and J by 8 bases; unmatched bases: 9. The germline CDR1 and CDR2 sequences are PRHDT and FYEKMQ (reference sequence). The CDR3 is 16 residues long. CDR3 amino acids: CASSFSSGRFGDEQFF. The DNA of the CDR3 is TGTGCCAGCAGCTTCTCTAGCGGGAGGTTTGGGGATGAGCAGTTCTTC. Supplemented by reference TRBV13 and TRBJ2-1, the full variable domain reads AAGVIQSPRHLIKEKRETATLKCYPIPRHDTVYWYQQGPGQDPQFLISFYEKMQSDKGSIPDRFSAQQFSDYHSELNMSSLELGDSALYFCASSFSSGRFGDEQFFGPGTRLTVL.

This clonotype was counted at least ten times. The chain recombines TRBV7-9 with TRBJ2-5, with D maybe TRBD1 (6 bases). From germline, CDR1 is SEHNR and CDR2 FQNEAQ (reference sequence). The CDR3 loop spans 14 amino acids. The V gene lost 2 bases and the J gene lost 5 bases, with 12 bases spanning the gap. The CDR3 loop reads CASSLLPGHETQYF. The CDR3 DNA sequence: TGTGCCAGCAGCTTACTTCCGGGACATGAGACCCAGTACTTC.

This clonotype was seen ten or more times. The chain couples TRBV11-2 to TRBJ1-6; D gene unclear. Germline-derived CDR1 and CDR2 are SGHAT and FQNNGV. This CDR3 is built from 14 residues. With 1 base removed from V and 7 bases from J, the gap between germline ends came to 8 bases. CDR3 sequence reads: CASSLGDRNSPLHF. The CDR3 region has the DNA TGTGCCAGCAGCTTAGGGGATCGAAATTCACCCCTCCACTTT. Filled out from reference TRBV11-2 and TRBJ1-6, the complete variable domain reads EAGVAQSPRYKIIEKRQSVAFWCNPISGHATLYWYQQILGQGPKLLIQFQNNGVVDDSQLPKDRFSAERLKGVDSTLKIQPAKLEDSAVYLCASSLGDRNSPLHFGNGTRLTVT.

The J gene is TRBJ2-7, the V gene TRBV20-1; 11 bases are a match to TRBD2. CDR1 DFQATT and CDR2 SNEGSKA come from the germline V gene (reference sequence). Germline trimming cut 1 base from V and 0 bases from J; bases unmatched to any gene: 2. The CDR3 runs 15 residues. CDR3 region: CSARGTSGYSYEQYF. The CDR3 DNA follows: TGCAGTGCTAGAGGGACTAGCGGGTACTCCTACGAGCAGTACTTC.

This clonotype was counted a few times. The chain has TRBV5-1 and TRBJ1-4, with 9 nucleotides matching TRBD1. The CDR3 totals 14 residues. With V trimmed by 5 bases and J by 8 bases, 7 bases remained unmatched. Germline lookup yields CDR1 SGHRS and CDR2 YFSETQ. CDR3 sequence (DNA): TGCGCCAGCAGAACAGGGGGCAAACGGGAAAAACTGTTTTTT. Its translation: CASRTGGKREKLFF. Filled out from reference TRBV5-1 and TRBJ1-4, the complete variable domain reads KAGVTQTPRYLIKTRGQQVTLSCSPISGHRSVSWYQQTPGQGLQFLFEYFSETQRNKGNFPGRFSGRQFSNSRSEMNVSTLELGDSALYLCASRTGGKREKLFFGSGTQLSVL.

CDR3 loop: CATSDSGIHGYTF. The CDR3 nucleotides are TGTGCCACCAGTGATTCAGGGATCCATGGCTACACCTTC. The rearrangement links TRBV24-1 to TRBJ1-2; possibly TRBD1 for D (5 bases). CDR1 is KGHDR and CDR2 is SFDVKD in the germline V gene. The CDR3 loop spans 13 amino acids. Trimming shortened V by 2 bases and J by 6 bases, and 9 bases separated the two germline ends.

This clonotype was observed a handful of times. The chain links TRBV6-2 or TRBV6-3 to TRBJ1-1, with 9 nucleotides matching TRBD1. The CDR3 is 14 amino acids. V dropped 7 bases and J dropped 5; count of bases not matched to a gene: 8. Germline V gene lookup returns CDR1 MNHEY and CDR2 SVGEGT. The CDR3: CASNRDRVRTEAFF. CDR3 sequence (DNA): TGTGCCAGCAACCGGGACAGGGTCAGGACTGAAGCTTTCTTT.